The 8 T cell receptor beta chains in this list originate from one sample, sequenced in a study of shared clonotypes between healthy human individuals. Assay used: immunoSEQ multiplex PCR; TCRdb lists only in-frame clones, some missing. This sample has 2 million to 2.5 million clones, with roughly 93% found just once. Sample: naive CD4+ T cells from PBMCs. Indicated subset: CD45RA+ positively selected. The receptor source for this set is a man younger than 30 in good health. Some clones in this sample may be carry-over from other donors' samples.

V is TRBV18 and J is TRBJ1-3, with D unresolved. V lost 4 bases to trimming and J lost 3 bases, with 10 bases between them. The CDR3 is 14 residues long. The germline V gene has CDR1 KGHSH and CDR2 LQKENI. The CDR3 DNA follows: TGTGCCAGCTCACTTACATCGGGTGGAAACACCATATATTTT. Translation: CASSLTSGGNTIYF.

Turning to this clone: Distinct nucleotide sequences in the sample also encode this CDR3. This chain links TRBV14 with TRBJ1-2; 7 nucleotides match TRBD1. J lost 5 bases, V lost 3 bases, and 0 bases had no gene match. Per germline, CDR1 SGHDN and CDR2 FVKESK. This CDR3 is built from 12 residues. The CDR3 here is CASSQTGYGYTF. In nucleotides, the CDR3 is TGTGCCAGCAGCCAGACAGGGTATGGCTACACCTTC. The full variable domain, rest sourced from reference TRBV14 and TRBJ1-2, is EAGVTQFPSHSVIEKGQTVTLRCDPISGHDNLYWYRRVMGKEIKFLLHFVKESKQDESGMPNNRFLAERTGGTYSTLKVQPAELEDSGVYFCASSQTGYGYTFGSGTRLTVV.

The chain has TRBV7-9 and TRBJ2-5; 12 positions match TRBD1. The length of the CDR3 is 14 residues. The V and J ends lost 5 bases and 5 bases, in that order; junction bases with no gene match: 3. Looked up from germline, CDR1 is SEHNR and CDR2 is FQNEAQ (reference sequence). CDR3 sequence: CASSRDRGLETQYF. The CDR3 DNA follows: TGTGCCAGCAGCCGGGACAGGGGGCTGGAGACCCAGTACTTC.

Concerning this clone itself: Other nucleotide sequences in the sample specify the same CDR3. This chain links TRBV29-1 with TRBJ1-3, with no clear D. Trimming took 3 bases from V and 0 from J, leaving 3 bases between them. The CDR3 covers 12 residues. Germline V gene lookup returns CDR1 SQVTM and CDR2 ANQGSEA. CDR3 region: CSVEVSGNTIYF. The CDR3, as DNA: TGCAGCGTTGAGGTCTCTGGAAACACCATATATTTT.

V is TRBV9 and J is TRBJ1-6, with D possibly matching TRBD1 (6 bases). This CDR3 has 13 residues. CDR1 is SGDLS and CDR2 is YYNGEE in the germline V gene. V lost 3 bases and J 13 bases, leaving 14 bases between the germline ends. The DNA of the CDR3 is TGTGCCAGCAGCGGCAGGCGGGACACGCCCCTCCACTTT. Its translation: CASSGRRDTPLHF.

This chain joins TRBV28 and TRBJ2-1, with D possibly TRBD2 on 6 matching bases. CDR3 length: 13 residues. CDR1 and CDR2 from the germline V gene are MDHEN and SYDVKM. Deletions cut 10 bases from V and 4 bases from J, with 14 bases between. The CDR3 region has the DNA TGTGCCACCCTTGGGACTCCTTACAATGAGCAGTTCTTC. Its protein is CATLGTPYNEQFF.

The CDR3 nucleotides are TGTGCCACAGGAGGTCTCCCCTACGAGCAGTACTTC. This encodes CATGGLPYEQYF. The chain carries TRBV5-4 and TRBJ2-7, with D possibly matching TRBD2 (5 bases). V was shortened by 9 bases and J by 2 bases, with 12 bases between the two germline ends. The CDR3 runs to 12 residues. The germline V gene encodes CDR1 SGHNT and CDR2 YYREEE (reference sequence). Combining the CDR3 with reference TRBV5-4 and TRBJ2-7 gives the whole variable domain ETGVTQSPTHLIKTRGQQVTLRCSSQSGHNTVSWYQQALGQGPQFIFQYYREEENGRGNFPPRFSGLQFPNYSSELNVNALELDDSALYLCATGGLPYEQYFGPGTRLTVT.

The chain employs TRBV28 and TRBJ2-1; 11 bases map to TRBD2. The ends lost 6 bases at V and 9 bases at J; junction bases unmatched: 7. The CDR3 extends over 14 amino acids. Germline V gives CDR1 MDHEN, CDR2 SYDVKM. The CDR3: CASRGLAGRGEQFF. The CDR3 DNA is TGTGCCAGCAGAGGACTAGCGGGCCGGGGTGAGCAGTTCTTC.